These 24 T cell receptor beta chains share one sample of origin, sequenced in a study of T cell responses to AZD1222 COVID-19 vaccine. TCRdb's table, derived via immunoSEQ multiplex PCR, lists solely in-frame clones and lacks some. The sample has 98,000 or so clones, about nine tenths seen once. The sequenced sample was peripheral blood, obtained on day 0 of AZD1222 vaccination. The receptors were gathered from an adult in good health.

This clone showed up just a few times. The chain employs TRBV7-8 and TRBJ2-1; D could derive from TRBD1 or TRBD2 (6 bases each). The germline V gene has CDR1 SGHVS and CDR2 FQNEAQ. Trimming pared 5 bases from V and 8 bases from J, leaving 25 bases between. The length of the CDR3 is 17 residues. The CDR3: CASSRVGGQLVLDEQFF. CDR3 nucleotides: TGTGCCAGCAGCCGAGTGGGGGGCCAGCTGGTACTCGATGAGCAGTTCTTC.

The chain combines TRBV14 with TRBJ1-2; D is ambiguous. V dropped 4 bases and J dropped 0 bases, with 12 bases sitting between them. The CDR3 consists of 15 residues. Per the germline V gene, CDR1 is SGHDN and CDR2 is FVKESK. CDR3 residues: CASSPWSVSNYGYTF. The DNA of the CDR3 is TGTGCCAGCAGCCCATGGTCGGTCTCTAACTATGGCTACACCTTC.

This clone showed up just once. The CDR3 DNA sequence: TGTGCCTGGAGGGGTACTGACAGCCCGCGGGGCTATGGCTACACCTTC. Translating gives CAWRGTDSPRGYGYTF. This sequence joins TRBV30 and TRBJ1-2, with D maybe TRBD1 (5 bases). Germline V gives CDR1 GTSNPN, CDR2 SVGIG (reference sequence). With 3 bases removed from V and 4 bases from J, the gap between germline ends came to 21 bases. The CDR3 is made up of 16 amino acids. The full variable domain, completed using reference TRBV30 and TRBJ1-2, is SQTIHQWPATLVQPVGSPLSLECTVEGTSNPNLYWYRQAAGRGLQLLFYSVGIGQISSEVPQNLSASRPQDRQFILSSKKLLLSDSGFYLCAWRGTDSPRGYGYTFGSGTRLTVV.

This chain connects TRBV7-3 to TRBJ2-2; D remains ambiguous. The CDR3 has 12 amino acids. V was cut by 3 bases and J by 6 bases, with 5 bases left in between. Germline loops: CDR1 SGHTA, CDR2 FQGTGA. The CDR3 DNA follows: TGTGCCAGCAGCTTCTGGGCCGGGGAGCTGTTTTTT. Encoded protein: CASSFWAGELFF.

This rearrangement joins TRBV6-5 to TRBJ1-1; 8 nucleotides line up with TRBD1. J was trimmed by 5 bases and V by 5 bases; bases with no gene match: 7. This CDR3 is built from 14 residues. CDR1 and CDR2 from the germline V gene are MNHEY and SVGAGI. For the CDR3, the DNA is TGTGCCAGCAGTCGCAGCGGACAGGGTACTGAAGCTTTCTTT. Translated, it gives CASSRSGQGTEAFF.

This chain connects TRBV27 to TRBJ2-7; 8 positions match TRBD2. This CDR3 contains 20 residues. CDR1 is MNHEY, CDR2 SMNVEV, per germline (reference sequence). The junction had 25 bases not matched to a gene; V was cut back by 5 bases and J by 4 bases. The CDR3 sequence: CASSKRVPGLVGGVYYEQYF. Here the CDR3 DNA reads TGTGCCAGCAGTAAAAGGGTCCCGGGACTAGTGGGGGGGGTCTATTACGAGCAGTACTTC.

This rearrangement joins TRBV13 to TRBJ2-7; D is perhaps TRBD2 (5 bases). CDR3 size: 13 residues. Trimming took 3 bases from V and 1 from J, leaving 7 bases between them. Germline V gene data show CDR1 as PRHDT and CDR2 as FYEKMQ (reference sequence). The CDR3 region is CASSFGRSYEQYF. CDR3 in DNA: TGTGCCAGCAGCTTTGGGAGATCCTACGAGCAGTACTTC.

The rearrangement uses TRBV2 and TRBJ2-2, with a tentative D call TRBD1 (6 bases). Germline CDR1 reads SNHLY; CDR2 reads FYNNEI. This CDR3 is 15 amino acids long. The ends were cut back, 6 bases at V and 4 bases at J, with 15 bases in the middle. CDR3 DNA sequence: TGTGCCAGCAGGCCGGACAGCGAAATCACCGGGGAGCTGTTTTTT. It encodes CASRPDSEITGELFF.

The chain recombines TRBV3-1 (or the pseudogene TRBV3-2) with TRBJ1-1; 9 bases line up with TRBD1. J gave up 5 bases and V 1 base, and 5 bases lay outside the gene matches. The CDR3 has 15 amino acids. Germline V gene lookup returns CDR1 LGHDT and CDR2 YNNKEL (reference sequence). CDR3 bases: TGTGCCAGCAGCCAAGGGGGACAGGGTTGGACTGAAGCTTTCTTT. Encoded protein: CASSQGGQGWTEAFF.

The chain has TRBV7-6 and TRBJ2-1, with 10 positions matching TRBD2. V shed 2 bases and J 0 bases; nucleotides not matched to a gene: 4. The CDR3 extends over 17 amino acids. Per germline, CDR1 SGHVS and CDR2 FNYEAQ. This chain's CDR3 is CASSLNSGGNSYNEQFF. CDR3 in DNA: TGTGCCAGCAGCTTAAATAGCGGGGGGAACTCCTACAATGAGCAGTTCTTC.

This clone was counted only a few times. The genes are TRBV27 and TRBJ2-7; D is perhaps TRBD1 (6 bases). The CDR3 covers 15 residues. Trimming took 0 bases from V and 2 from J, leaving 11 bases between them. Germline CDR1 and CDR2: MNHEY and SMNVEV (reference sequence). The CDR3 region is CASSLSGTSPYEQYF. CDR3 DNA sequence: TGTGCCAGCAGTTTATCCGGGACATCACCCTACGAGCAGTACTTC.

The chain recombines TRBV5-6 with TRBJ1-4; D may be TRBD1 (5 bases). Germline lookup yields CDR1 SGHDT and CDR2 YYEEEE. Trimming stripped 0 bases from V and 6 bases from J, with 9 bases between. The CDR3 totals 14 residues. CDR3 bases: TGTGCCAGCAGCTTGGTGGGGGTGGATGAAAAACTGTTTTTT. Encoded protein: CASSLVGVDEKLFF.

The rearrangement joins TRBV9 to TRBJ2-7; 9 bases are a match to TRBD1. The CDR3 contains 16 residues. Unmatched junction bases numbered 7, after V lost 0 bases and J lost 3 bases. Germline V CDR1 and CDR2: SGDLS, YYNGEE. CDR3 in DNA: TGTGCCAGCAGCGTAGGCTTCGGGACAGGGTACTACGAGCAGTACTTC. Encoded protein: CASSVGFGTGYYEQYF.

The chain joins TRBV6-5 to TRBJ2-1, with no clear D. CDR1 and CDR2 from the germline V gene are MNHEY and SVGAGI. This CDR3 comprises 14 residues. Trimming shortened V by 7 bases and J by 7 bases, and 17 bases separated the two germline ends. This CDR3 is CASIPVHSYNEQFF. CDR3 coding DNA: TGTGCCAGCATACCGGTTCATTCGTATAATGAGCAGTTCTTC.

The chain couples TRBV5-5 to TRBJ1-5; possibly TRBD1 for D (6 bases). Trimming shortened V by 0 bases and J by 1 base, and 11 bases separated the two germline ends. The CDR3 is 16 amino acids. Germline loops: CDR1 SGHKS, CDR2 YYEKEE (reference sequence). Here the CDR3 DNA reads TGTGCCAGCAGCTTGGGGGGGCTTAACAGCAATCAGCCCCAGCATTTT. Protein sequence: CASSLGGLNSNQPQHF.

The CDR3 nucleotides are TGTGCCAGCAGGGTTCAGGGGGATACTGAAGCTTTCTTT. It yields the protein CASRVQGDTEAFF. The chain combines TRBV13 with TRBJ1-1; 7 positions agree with TRBD1. The V gene end was trimmed by 6 bases and the J gene end by 5 bases; junction bases not matched to a gene: 6. This CDR3 is 13 amino acids long. Per the germline V gene, CDR1 is PRHDT and CDR2 is FYEKMQ (reference sequence).

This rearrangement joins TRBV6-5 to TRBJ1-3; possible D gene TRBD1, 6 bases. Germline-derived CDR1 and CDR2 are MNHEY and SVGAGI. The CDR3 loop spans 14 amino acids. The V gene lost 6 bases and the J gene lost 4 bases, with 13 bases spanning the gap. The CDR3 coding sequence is TGTGCCAGCAGACCTACAGGGTTGGGAAACACCATATATTTT. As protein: CASRPTGLGNTIYF.

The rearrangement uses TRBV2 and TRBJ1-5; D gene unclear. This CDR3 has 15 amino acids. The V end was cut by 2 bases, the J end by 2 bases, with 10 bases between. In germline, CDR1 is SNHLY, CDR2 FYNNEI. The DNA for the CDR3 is TGTGCCAGCAGTGAACTAGGGATGGGCAATCAGCCCCAGCATTTT. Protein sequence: CASSELGMGNQPQHF.

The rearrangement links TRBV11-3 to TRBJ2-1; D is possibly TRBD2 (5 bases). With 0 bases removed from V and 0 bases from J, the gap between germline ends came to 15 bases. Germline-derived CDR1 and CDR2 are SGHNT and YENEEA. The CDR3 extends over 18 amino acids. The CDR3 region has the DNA TGTGCCAGCAGCTTAGATCAAGGCGGGTCAGCCTCCTACAATGAGCAGTTCTTC. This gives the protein CASSLDQGGSASYNEQFF.

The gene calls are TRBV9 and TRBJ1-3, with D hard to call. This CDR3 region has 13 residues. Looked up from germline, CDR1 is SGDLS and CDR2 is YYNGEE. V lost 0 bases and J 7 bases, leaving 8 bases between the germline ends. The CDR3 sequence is CASSVGGLNTIYF. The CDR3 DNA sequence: TGTGCCAGCAGCGTAGGGGGTTTGAACACCATATATTTT.

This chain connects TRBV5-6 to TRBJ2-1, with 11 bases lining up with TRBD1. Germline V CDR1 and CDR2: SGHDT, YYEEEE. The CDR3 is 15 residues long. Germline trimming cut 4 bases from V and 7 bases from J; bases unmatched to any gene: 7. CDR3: CASSLDRGRGNEQFF. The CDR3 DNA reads TGTGCCAGCAGCCTGGACAGGGGGCGAGGTAATGAGCAGTTCTTC.

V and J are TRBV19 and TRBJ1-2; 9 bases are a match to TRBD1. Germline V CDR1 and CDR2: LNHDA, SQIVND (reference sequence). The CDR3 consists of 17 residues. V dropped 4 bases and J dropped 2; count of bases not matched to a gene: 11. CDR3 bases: TGTGCCAGTAGTACCGGACAGGGGACGCCCCTCAACTATGGCTACACCTTC. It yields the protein CASSTGQGTPLNYGYTF.

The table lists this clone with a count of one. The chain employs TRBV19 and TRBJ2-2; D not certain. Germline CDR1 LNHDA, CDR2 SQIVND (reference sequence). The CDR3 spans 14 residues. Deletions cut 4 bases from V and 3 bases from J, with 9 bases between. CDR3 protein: CASSKSSDTGELFF. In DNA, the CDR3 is TGTGCCAGTAGTAAGTCAAGCGACACCGGGGAGCTGTTTTTT.

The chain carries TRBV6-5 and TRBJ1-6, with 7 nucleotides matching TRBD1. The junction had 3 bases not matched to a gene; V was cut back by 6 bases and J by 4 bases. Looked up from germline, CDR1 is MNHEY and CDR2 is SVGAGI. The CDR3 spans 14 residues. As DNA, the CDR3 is TGTGCCAGCAGCCGACAGGGATATAATTCACCCCTCCACTTT. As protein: CASSRQGYNSPLHF.